A single sample is the source of the 6 T cell receptor beta chains below, sequenced in a study of T cells expressing NK-cell markers (dated by TCRdb to the early 2020s). The library was made by 5' RACE. Instrument used: Illumina HiSeq 2000. The reads, reprocessed by TCRdb, yield one row per CDR3 protein sequence and no DNA. The sample table holds 400,000 to 550,000 distinct CDR3 sequences. The top ten hold 7.3% of the sample. Sequenced input: blood T cells: a sorted CD56 or NKG2C T cell subset, CD4+ or CD8+ T cells, or bulk PBMC T cells (not recorded which). The receptor set was obtained from a woman between 18 and 70 years old in good health.

The rearrangement links TRBV20-1 to TRBJ1-6. The CDR3 spans 17 residues. Germline CDR1 DFQATT, CDR2 SNEGSKA (reference sequence). The CDR3 here is CSARDSTRSSYNSPLHF.

The CDR3 spells CAWSALTGSYGYTF. V usage is TRBV30 and J usage is TRBJ1-2; the TRBD1 assignment by TCRdb is unverifiable without DNA. Germline V lookup: CDR1 GTSNPN, CDR2 SVGIG (reference sequence). The CDR3 has 14 residues.

The chain combines TRBV21-1 with TRBJ2-1. TRBV21-1 is an annotated pseudogene. CDR3 length: 14 amino acids. The CDR3 is CASSKEAGLHEQFF.

The chain's CDR3 is CASSAYRAGTDTQYF. This chain connects TRBV2 to TRBJ2-3; TCRdb selects TRBD1, and the lack of DNA leaves this call unchecked. This CDR3 spans 15 amino acids. The germline V gene has CDR1 SNHLY and CDR2 FYNNEI.

This chain connects TRBV19 to TRBJ2-2; TCRdb's D call of TRBD2 is untestable without DNA. This CDR3 has 17 amino acids. Germline CDR1 LNHDA, CDR2 SQIVND (reference sequence). The CDR3 sequence is CASSALRLAVNTGELFF.

This chain joins TRBV18 and TRBJ1-1; there is no DNA to check the TCRdb D call of TRBD1. This CDR3 spans 15 amino acids. CDR1 is KGHSH, CDR2 LQKENI, per germline. The chain's CDR3 is CASWPGTGPNTEAFF.